These 5 T cell receptor beta chains originate from one sample sequenced in a study of CD8+ T cells in alopecia areata. Sequencing used cDNA as its template, made by extracting RNA and reverse transcribing it. Profiling relied on immunoSEQ multiplex PCR, and the TCRdb table lists in-frame clones only, not all of them. This record lists 250,000 or so clones, none seen once only, and the top ten clones contain 1.2%. The sorting of pooled cutaneous lymph node cells relied on CD4, CD8alpha, NKG2D, NKG2ACE and other markers. Sequencing used CD4+ T cells sorted from a lymph node. The receptors here all came from a C3H/HeJ mouse with alopecia areata. The mouse line has the MHC haplotype H2-k.

This clone showed up just a few times. This may be a read error, as it is one base from a much larger clone. Here the gene names and germline are mouse. With the read ending 4 residues before the CDR3 end, the germline J gene is used to fill in that end. This sample includes further DNA sequences coding for the same CDR3. The chain uses TRBV5 and TRBJ2-7; TRBD1 might be the D (6 bases). The V gene lost 2 bases and the J gene lost 0 bases, with 8 bases spanning the gap. The CDR3 consists of 14 residues. Germline values: CDR1 LGHNA, CDR2 YNLKQL (reference sequence). CDR3 loop: CASSQRDNSYEQYF. CDR3 DNA (partial): TGTGCCAGCAGCCAAAGGGACAACTCCTAT.

At least ten counts were recorded for this clone. Gene and germline names: mouse. Read coverage stops 4 residues before the CDR3 terminus; the germline J gene supplies the remainder. Other DNA sequences of this sample code for an identical CDR3. J is TRBJ2-1 and V is TRBV19, with 7 bases identical to TRBD2. The J segment lost 1 base and the V segment lost 2 bases, leaving 0 bases of the junction unmatched. Germline-derived CDR1 and CDR2 are FNHDT and SITEND (reference sequence). There are 14 residues in the CDR3. CDR3 sequence reads: CASSMGGNYAEQFF. The DNA read from the CDR3 is TGTGCCAGCAGTATGGGGGGGAACTATGCT.

This clone was seen more than once but under ten times. Mouse germline and gene names are used. CDR3 DNA, as far as it was read: TGCACCTGCAGTGCAGCTGGGGGGTGGGAC. It is translated as CTCSAAGGWD. Given in full, the CDR3 is CTCSAAGGWDTQYF. The chain recombines TRBV1 with TRBJ2-5, with 8 bases identical to TRBD2. The CDR3 is cut off 4 residues early in the read; its end comes from the germline J gene. Germline V CDR1 and CDR2: NSQYPW, LRSPGD (reference sequence). The CDR3 contains 14 residues. Full variable domain (remainder filled in from reference TRBV1 and TRBJ2-5): VTLLEQNPRWRLVPRGQAVNLRCILKNSQYPWMSWYQQDLQKQLQWLFTLRSPGDKEVKSLPGADYLATRVTDTELRLQVANMSQGRTLYCTCSAAGGWDTQYFGPGTRLLVL.

This clone has more than one count but fewer than ten. The genes and germline here are from mouse. The read ends 4 residues shy of where the CDR3 ends; the end is completed using the germline J gene. The same CDR3 can be traced to other DNA sequences in this sample. The chain joins TRBV31 to TRBJ1-1; D is possibly TRBD1 (6 bases). Germline V gives CDR1 GKSSPN, CDR2 SITVG. This CDR3 has 13 residues. V lost 1 base and J lost 1, with 7 bases in between. The CDR3 bases that were read are TGTGCCTGGAGTCCACAGGGAAACACA. Translated, it gives CAWSPQGNT. The whole CDR3 reads CAWSPQGNTEVFF.

A word on this clone: Here the gene names and germline are mouse. The CDR3 reads CASSADGGDQDTQYF. CDR3 bases read: TGTGCCAGCAGTGCGGACGGGGGGGACCAAGAC. This chain uses TRBV13-1 with TRBJ2-5; 7 bases align to TRBD2. Read sequence stops 4 residues before the CDR3 end, and the germline J gene provides the missing end. In germline, CDR1 is NSHNY, CDR2 SYGAGN. With V trimmed by 3 bases and J by 1 base, 5 bases remained unmatched. The CDR3 has 15 residues.